These 3 T cell receptor beta chains came from one sample sequenced in a study of blood T cell repertoires in COVID-19. Here immunoSEQ multiplex PCR was the method, and the copy in TCRdb shows in-frame clones only, minus some. The sample has hundreds of thousands of clones; more than 90% are singletons. Source material: PBMCs or T cells enriched from blood (not recorded which). Receptors were obtained from a man aged 55 to 70 who had recovered from COVID-19.

This chain connects TRBV25-1 to TRBJ1-5, with TRBD1 as a possible D gene (5 bases). Germline V gene data show CDR1 as MGHDK and CDR2 as SYGVNS. The CDR3 runs 13 residues. Trimming pared 3 bases from V and 6 bases from J, leaving 9 bases between. The CDR3 loop reads CASSDQGSQPQHF. The CDR3 DNA reads TGTGCCAGCAGTGATCAGGGTAGTCAGCCCCAGCATTTT.

This sequence joins TRBV19 and TRBJ2-4; TRBD1 agrees at 11 bases. The CDR3 consists of 16 residues. Trimming removed 6 bases from V and 2 bases from J; junction bases left unmatched: 6. Germline-derived CDR1 and CDR2 are LNHDA and SQIVND (reference sequence). The CDR3, as DNA: TGTGCCAGTAGCCGCGGGACAGGGGGTACCAAAAACATTCAGTACTTC. It translates to CASSRGTGGTKNIQYF.

The rearrangement links TRBV27 to TRBJ2-7; 8 nucleotides agree with TRBD1. CDR1 MNHEY and CDR2 SMNVEV come from the germline V gene (reference sequence). This CDR3 comprises 13 residues. Trimming took 4 bases from V and 5 from J; bases not matched to a gene: 4. The CDR3 DNA is TGTGCCAGCAGTTGGACAGGGCGCCACGAGCAGTACTTC. It encodes CASSWTGRHEQYF.